This TCR beta chain was identified in a study of T-cell memory formation after mild COVID-19. TCRdb re-derived calls from the 5' RACE reads in MiXCR, one entry per CDR3 protein. This table has under 200,000 distinct CDR3 sequences, 9.5% to 13% appearing once. There are 16 residues in the CDR3. V lost 4 bases and J lost 6; bases outside the gene matches: 9. In germline, CDR1 is MGHRA, CDR2 YSYEKL. Material for sequencing was PBMCs or a T cell subset sorted from them (not recorded which). This receptor was obtained from a man between 18 and 35 years old who had mild COVID-19 (a few samples of this study predate the infection). Cell type and time point are not known. The chain combines TRBV4-1 with TRBJ1-2, with TRBD1 matching over 12 bases. The CDR3 protein is CASSPSAGTGGNGYTF. Here the CDR3 DNA reads TGCGCCAGCAGCCCCTCCGCAGGGACAGGGGGCAATGGCTACACCTTC.